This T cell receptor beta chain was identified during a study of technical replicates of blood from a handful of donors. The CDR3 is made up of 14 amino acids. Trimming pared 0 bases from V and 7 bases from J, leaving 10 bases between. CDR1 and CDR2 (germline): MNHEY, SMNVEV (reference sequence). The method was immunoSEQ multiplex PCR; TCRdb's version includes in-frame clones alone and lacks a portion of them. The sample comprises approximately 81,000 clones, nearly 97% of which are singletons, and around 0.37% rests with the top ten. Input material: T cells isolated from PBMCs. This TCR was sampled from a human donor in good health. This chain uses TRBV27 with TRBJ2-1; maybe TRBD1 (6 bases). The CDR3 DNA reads TGTGCCAGCAGTTTATCAGGACAGCCAAATGAGCAGTTCTTC. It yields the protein CASSLSGQPNEQFF.